This T cell receptor (beta chain) was identified during a study of T cell responses to AZD1222 COVID-19 vaccine. Broader study findings: The study reported that nearly half of spike-specific TCRs target unmutated variant regions. The study found vaccine-associated CD4 TCRs spanning spike, dominant at 160-218 and 743-854. Baseline seropositives among AZD1222 recipients totaled only five or six. Females made up more of the donors, who were largely white British, and clonal diversity may have come out too low.

Sequenced by immunoSEQ multiplex PCR; TCRdb stores in-frame clones only, minus some. The sample yields over 100,000 clones, about 90% seen once. Details on this clone: The antigen is not known.

V was clipped by 3 bases and J by 3 bases, with 8 bases between them. This CDR3 is 13 amino acids long. The germline V gene has CDR1 SNHLY and CDR2 FYNNEI. The receptor was isolated from an adult who received the AZD1222 COVID-19 vaccine. Sequencing was performed on peripheral blood, taken 28 days after the second AZD1222 dose. The chain is built from TRBV2 and TRBJ1-1; D ambiguous. The CDR3 spells CASSDRGDTEAFF. The CDR3 DNA follows: TGTGCCAGCAGTGATCGGGGAGACACTGAAGCTTTCTTT.